These 18 T cell receptor beta chains share one sample of origin, sequenced in a study of T cells in Graves' hyperthyroidism and ophthalmopathy. There were TCR beta CDR3 regions amplified from RNA transcripts. The HTBI primer set served for first-round RT-PCR of the TCR CDR3. A single record per CDR3 protein comes from TCRdb applying MiXCR to the multiplex PCR reads. The sample yields about 420,000 distinct CDR3 sequences, about 13% seen once. Sequencing was performed on blood. The receptors stem from a woman aged 18-29 years with Graves' hyperthyroidism.

This clonotype was picked up a small number of times. The chain combines TRBV20-1 with TRBJ1-3; D is undetermined. The germline gives CDR1 DFQATT, CDR2 SNEGSKA (reference sequence). V lost 1 base, J lost 6 bases, and 16 bases lay in between. There are 15 residues in the CDR3. Written as DNA, the CDR3 is TGCAGTGCTAGAGGGTATGATCTGGCGCCAAACACCATATATTTT. This codes for CSARGYDLAPNTIYF.

The chain links TRBV20-1 to TRBJ2-7; 9 bases agree with TRBD2. This CDR3 spans 14 amino acids. The V segment lost 6 bases and the J segment 6 bases; nucleotides outside the gene matches: 12. In germline, CDR1 is DFQATT, CDR2 SNEGSKA (reference sequence). The chain's CDR3 is CSAEGSSGAPEQYF. The DNA for the CDR3 is TGCAGTGCCGAAGGTTCTAGCGGGGCCCCCGAGCAGTACTTC.

This clonotype came up a few times. The chain couples TRBV6-1 to TRBJ2-2; D could derive from TRBD1 or TRBD2 (6 bases each). Germline V gene lookup returns CDR1 MNHNS and CDR2 SASEGT. V lost 5 bases, J lost 5 bases, and 15 bases lay in between. The CDR3 has 15 residues. The CDR3: CASSPRRGDTGELFF. CDR3 DNA sequence: TGTGCCAGCAGTCCCAGGAGGGGGGATACCGGGGAGCTGTTTTTT.

The sample holds a few counts of this clonotype. This rearrangement joins TRBV29-1 to TRBJ1-5; 7 nucleotides line up with TRBD1. With 7 bases clipped from V and 2 bases from J, the junction kept 8 bases outside the gene matches. Germline V lookup: CDR1 SQVTM, CDR2 ANQGSEA. This CDR3 is built from 14 residues. For the CDR3, the DNA is TGCAGCGCCAAATCCGGGACAGGCAATCAGCCCCAGCATTTT. Translation: CSAKSGTGNQPQHF.

A few counts support this clonotype. The chain links TRBV9 to TRBJ2-7; 10 bases map to TRBD2. The CDR3 sequence is 15 residues long. Germline assignment: CDR1 SGDLS and CDR2 YYNGEE. J was trimmed by 2 bases and V by 3 bases; bases with no gene match: 5. CDR3 DNA: TGTGCCAGCAGCGAGGGACTAGCGAACACCTACGAGCAGTACTTC. Its protein is CASSEGLANTYEQYF.

Ten or more counts support this clonotype. The chain is built from TRBV2 and TRBJ2-7; 7 positions agree with TRBD2. The CDR3 runs to 13 residues. Germline V gene lookup returns CDR1 SNHLY and CDR2 FYNNEI. The junction had 7 bases not matched to a gene; V was cut back by 7 bases and J by 4 bases. The CDR3 bases are TGTGCCAGCAACAGAGGGGAGGGGTACGAGCAGTACTTC. Its translation is CASNRGEGYEQYF.

The V and J genes are TRBV19 and TRBJ2-1; 15 nucleotides match TRBD2. Germline CDR1 is LNHDA and CDR2 is SQIVND (reference sequence). V lost 5 bases to trimming and J lost 7 bases; unmatched junction nucleotides: 9. CDR3 length equals 17 residues. CDR3 sequence: CASSPWTSGRANNEQFF. DNA of the CDR3: TGTGCCAGTAGTCCCTGGACTAGCGGGAGGGCCAATAATGAGCAGTTCTTC.

This CDR3 reads CASSQGQAGYEQYF. The CDR3 coding sequence is TGCGCCAGCAGCCAAGGGCAGGCGGGGTACGAGCAGTACTTC. This sequence joins TRBV4-1 and TRBJ2-7, with D perhaps matching TRBD2 (6 bases). The V end lost 1 base, the J end lost 4 bases, and 11 bases lay between the germline ends. Germline V gives CDR1 MGHRA, CDR2 YSYEKL. This CDR3 has 14 residues.

This clonotype was seen ten or more times. The V and J genes are TRBV27 and TRBJ1-2, with TRBD1 as a possible D gene (5 bases). This CDR3 is built from 13 residues. Per the germline V gene, CDR1 is MNHEY and CDR2 is SMNVEV (reference sequence). Trimming took off 0 bases at V and 5 bases at J, with 7 bases between the two ends. The CDR3 region has the DNA TGTGCCAGCAGTTTATCAGGGGAGTATGGCTACACCTTC. Its translation: CASSLSGEYGYTF.

This clonotype occurred many times. The chain joins TRBV20-1 to TRBJ2-3; no definite D call. The CDR3 extends over 16 amino acids. Trimming stripped 0 bases from V and 4 bases from J, with 17 bases between. The V gene's germline CDR1 is DFQATT and CDR2 SNEGSKA (reference sequence). The CDR3 is CSARDLHLVGSDTQYF. DNA for the CDR3: TGCAGTGCTAGAGATCTGCACCTTGTTGGTTCAGATACGCAGTATTTT.

This clonotype has ten or more counts. The chain is built from TRBV20-1 and TRBJ1-2; 7 bases match TRBD1. CDR1 and CDR2 from the germline V gene are DFQATT and SNEGSKA (reference sequence). With 6 bases clipped from V and 5 bases from J, the junction kept 9 bases outside the gene matches. This CDR3 has 13 amino acids. The CDR3 loop is CSATIDRAYGYTF. As DNA, the CDR3 is TGCAGTGCAACAATCGACAGGGCTTATGGCTACACCTTC.

This clonotype has more than one count but fewer than ten. CDR3 sequence (DNA): TGTGCCAGCAGTGCAGACAGAGATTACACCGGGGAGCTGTTTTTT. Amino acid sequence: CASSADRDYTGELFF. This rearrangement joins TRBV25-1 to TRBJ2-2, with a possible D match to TRBD1 (5 bases). Per the germline V gene, CDR1 is MGHDK and CDR2 is SYGVNS. This CDR3 has 15 residues. Between the trimmed V and J ends, which lost 4 bases and 3 bases, there was a span of 12 bases.

CDR3 nucleotides: TGCGCCAGCAGCCAAGACAGGGTGGGGAATCAGCCCCAGCATTTT. The encoded protein is CASSQDRVGNQPQHF. V and J are TRBV4-3 and TRBJ1-5, with D perhaps matching TRBD1 (5 bases). The length of the CDR3 is 15 residues. Trimming took off 0 bases at V and 4 bases at J, with 10 bases between the two ends. CDR1 and CDR2 (germline): LGHNA, YSLEER.

This clonotype was observed at least ten times. The rearrangement links TRBV6-1 to TRBJ2-2, with D perhaps being TRBD1 or TRBD2 (5 bases each). Germline V gene data show CDR1 as MNHNS and CDR2 as SASEGT. The V and J ends lost 7 bases and 5 bases respectively, with 8 bases between them. CDR3 length: 12 amino acids. As DNA, the CDR3 is TGTGCCAGCATGAGGGGTACCGGGGAGCTGTTTTTT. This codes for CASMRGTGELFF.

This sequence joins TRBV3-1 and TRBJ2-7; the D is unclear. The DNA end lines up better with TRBJ2-1; the J call may be wrong. Germline loops: CDR1 LGHDT, CDR2 YNNKEL (reference sequence). The CDR3 extends over 12 amino acids. Written as DNA, the CDR3 is TGTGCCAGCAGCCGTGGCTCCTACGAGCAGTTCTTC. It specifies CASSRGSYEQFF.

The chain combines TRBV27 with TRBJ2-5; the match to TRBD2 covers 7 bases. Unmatched junction bases numbered 7, after V lost 2 bases and J lost 1 base. The length of the CDR3 is 16 residues. In germline, CDR1 is MNHEY, CDR2 SMNVEV (reference sequence). The CDR3 spells CASSLVSGPPQETQYF. CDR3 coding DNA: TGTGCCAGCAGTTTAGTTAGCGGGCCGCCCCAAGAGACCCAGTACTTC.

The chain is built from TRBV9 and TRBJ2-7, with 8 bases fitting TRBD1. The length of the CDR3 is 15 residues. With 4 bases clipped from V and 7 bases from J, the junction kept 13 bases outside the gene matches. CDR1 and CDR2 from the germline V gene are SGDLS and YYNGEE. The CDR3 DNA reads TGTGCCAGCAGCCCATCCGGGACAGGTCTGGTAGAGCAGTACTTC. Its protein product is CASSPSGTGLVEQYF.

The chain links TRBV20-1 to TRBJ2-3; 14 nucleotides align to TRBD2. Germline loops: CDR1 DFQATT, CDR2 SNEGSKA (reference sequence). J gave up 7 bases and V 0 bases, and 3 bases lay outside the gene matches. The CDR3 is 15 residues long. Here the CDR3 reads CSARDGTSGSHTQYF. As DNA, the CDR3 is TGCAGTGCTAGAGACGGGACTAGCGGGAGTCATACGCAGTATTTT.